These 10 T cell receptor beta chains share one sample of origin, sequenced in a study of T-cell reconstitution after alpha-beta-depleted transplantation in children. A TCRbeta library incorporating unique molecular identifiers was prepared. Via MiXCR, TCRdb re-called the PCR reads, giving one row per CDR3 protein. Here the sample spans a few hundred thousand distinct CDR3 sequences, around 7.3% being singletons. These receptors' targets are unknown. Study-level results: T-cell counts and diversity at one year post-transplant came mainly from newly produced T cells.

The sequenced sample was peripheral blood, obtained 360 days after TCRalphabeta/CD19-depleted stem cell transplant. The receptors shown here come from a female patient between 2 and 15 years old who had a stem cell transplant for Fanconi anemia, so the T cells may come from the graft donor.

This clonotype was detected ten times or more. The chain recombines TRBV7-2 with TRBJ2-5; tentative D call: TRBD2 (5 bases). Looked up from germline, CDR1 is SGHTA and CDR2 is FQGNSA. Trimming removed 1 base at V and 4 bases at J, with 7 bases between. The CDR3 has 13 amino acids. In DNA, the CDR3 is TGTGCCAGCAGCTTAGAGGCGGGAGAGACCCAGTACTTC. This gives the protein CASSLEAGETQYF.

This clonotype was recorded many times. The chain combines TRBV12-3 or TRBV12-4 with TRBJ2-3, with D hard to call. The V end lost 1 base, the J end lost 3 bases, and 11 bases lay between the germline ends. The CDR3 consists of 15 residues. The CDR3: CASSLDSRWTDTQYF. Written as DNA, the CDR3 is TGTGCCAGCAGTTTAGACAGCCGTTGGACAGATACGCAGTATTTT.

This clonotype showed up many times. The chain links TRBV7-2 to TRBJ1-1; D unclear. The CDR3 spans 14 residues. Germline V gene lookup returns CDR1 SGHTA and CDR2 FQGNSA. Trimming left V 2 bases short and J 1 base short, with 8 bases between. The CDR3 here is CASSLWGGNTEAFF. For the CDR3, the DNA is TGTGCCAGCAGCTTATGGGGAGGGAACACTGAAGCTTTCTTT.

This clonotype was detected ten times or more. This rearrangement joins TRBV21-1 to TRBJ2-3; TRBD2, the D gene given by the table, was not confirmed from the DNA. TRBV21-1 is deemed a pseudogene. This CDR3 contains 16 residues. CDR3 residues: CASRRSGGRGTDTQYF. The CDR3 DNA reads as TGTGCCAGCAGGAGGTCCGGCGGGAGAGGAACAGATACGCAGTATTTT.

This clonotype was picked up many times. The rearrangement links TRBV5-1 to TRBJ2-3; 7 nucleotides agree with TRBD2. With 0 bases clipped from V and 2 bases from J, the junction kept 3 bases outside the gene matches. Germline lookup yields CDR1 SGHRS and CDR2 YFSETQ. The CDR3 runs 15 residues. The CDR3 sequence: CASSLGSGDTDTQYF. DNA of the CDR3: TGCGCCAGCAGCTTGGGAAGCGGGGACACAGATACGCAGTATTTT.

V and J are TRBV2 and TRBJ2-3, with 7 bases aligning to TRBD2. Germline CDR1 SNHLY, CDR2 FYNNEI. The CDR3 runs to 20 residues. J was trimmed by 2 bases and V by 3 bases; bases with no gene match: 20. The CDR3 is CASSDGPPPGRGMVTDTQYF. As DNA, the CDR3 is TGTGCCAGCAGTGACGGCCCCCCCCCGGGGAGGGGCATGGTCACAGATACGCAGTATTTT. The variable domain in full, with the rest retrieved from reference TRBV2 and TRBJ2-3, is EPEVTQTPSHQVTQMGQEVILRCVPISNHLYFYWYRQILGQKVEFLVSFYNNEISEKSEIFDDQFSVERPDGSNFTLKIRSTKLEDSAMYFCASSDGPPPGRGMVTDTQYFGPGTRLTVL.

The gene calls are TRBV14 and TRBJ2-7; the match to TRBD2 covers 10 bases. CDR3 length: 17 residues. CDR1 and CDR2 (germline): SGHDN, FVKESK. The J segment lost 3 bases and the V segment lost 1 base, leaving 9 bases of the junction unmatched. CDR3 coding DNA: TGTGCCAGCAGCCAAGCCTGGAGGACTAGCGGAGTCTACGAGCAGTACTTC. Protein: CASSQAWRTSGVYEQYF.

This clonotype was counted only a few times. The CDR3 is CASSQDPAGGGYNEQFF. The CDR3 DNA follows: TGCGCCAGCAGCCAAGATCCAGCGGGGGGGGGATACAATGAGCAGTTCTTC. The chain employs TRBV4-3 and TRBJ2-1; 10 bases agree with TRBD2. The germline CDR1 and CDR2 sequences are LGHNA and YSLEER. The CDR3 extends over 17 amino acids. Trimming took 0 bases from V and 4 from J; bases not matched to a gene: 6.

In this sample, this clonotype turned up many times. The V call is TRBV20-1, the J call TRBJ1-1; D gene uncertain. CDR1 DFQATT and CDR2 SNEGSKA come from the germline V gene (reference sequence). Deletions cut 5 bases from V and 2 bases from J, with 9 bases between. The CDR3 extends over 12 amino acids. CDR3 nucleotide sequence: TGCAGTGCTTGGACCCCTAACACTGAAGCTTTCTTT. This codes for CSAWTPNTEAFF.

This clonotype appeared a few times. This chain uses TRBV3-1 with TRBJ2-1; the D gene is possibly TRBD1 (6 bases). This CDR3 has 14 amino acids. The V end lost 5 bases, the J end lost 8 bases, and 16 bases lay between the germline ends. Per germline, CDR1 LGHDT and CDR2 YNNKEL (reference sequence). CDR3 bases: TGTGCCAGCAGCGGGGGCAGCTTAGTTTATGAGCAGTTCTTC. Amino acid sequence: CASSGGSLVYEQFF.